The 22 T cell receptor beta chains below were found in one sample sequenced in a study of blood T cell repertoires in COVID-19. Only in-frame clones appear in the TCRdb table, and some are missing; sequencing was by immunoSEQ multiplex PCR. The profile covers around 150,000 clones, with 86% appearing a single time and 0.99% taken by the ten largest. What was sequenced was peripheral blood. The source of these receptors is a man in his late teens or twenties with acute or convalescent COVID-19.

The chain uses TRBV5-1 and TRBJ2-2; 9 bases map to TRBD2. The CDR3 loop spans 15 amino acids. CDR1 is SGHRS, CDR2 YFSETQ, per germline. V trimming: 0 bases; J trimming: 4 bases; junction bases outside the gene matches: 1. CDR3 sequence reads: CASSLVTSGTGELFF. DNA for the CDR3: TGCGCCAGCAGCTTGGTGACTAGCGGCACCGGGGAGCTGTTTTTT.

The CDR3 sequence: CASSRSGNSGNTIYF. The CDR3 bases are TGTGCCAGCAGCCGATCGGGAAACTCTGGAAACACCATATATTTT. V usage is TRBV9 and J usage is TRBJ1-3, with D hard to call. Germline values: CDR1 SGDLS, CDR2 YYNGEE. This CDR3 is 15 amino acids long. V was shortened by 4 bases and J by 0 bases, with 11 bases between the two germline ends.

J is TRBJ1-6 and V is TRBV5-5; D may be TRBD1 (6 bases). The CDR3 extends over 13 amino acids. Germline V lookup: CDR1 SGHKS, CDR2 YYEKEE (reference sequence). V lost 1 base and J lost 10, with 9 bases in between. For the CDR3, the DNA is TGTGCCAGCAGCTTGTACAGGGACTCACCCCTCCACTTT. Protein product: CASSLYRDSPLHF.

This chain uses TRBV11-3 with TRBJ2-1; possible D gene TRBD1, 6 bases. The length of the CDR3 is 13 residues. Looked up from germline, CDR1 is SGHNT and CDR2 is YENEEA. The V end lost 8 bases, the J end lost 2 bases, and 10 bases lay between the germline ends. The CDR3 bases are TGTGCCAGCTCTCGGGACACCTACAATGAGCAGTTCTTC. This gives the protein CASSRDTYNEQFF. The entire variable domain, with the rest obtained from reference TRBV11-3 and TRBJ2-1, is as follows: EAGVVQSPRYKIIEKKQPVAFWCNPISGHNTLYWYLQNLGQGPELLIRYENEEAVDDSQLPKDRFSAERLKGVDSTLKIQPAELGDSAVYLCASSRDTYNEQFFGPGTRLTVL.

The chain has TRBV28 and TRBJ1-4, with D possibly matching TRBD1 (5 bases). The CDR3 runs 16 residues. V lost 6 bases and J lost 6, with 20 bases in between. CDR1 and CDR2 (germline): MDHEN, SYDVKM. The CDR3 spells CASRSFGSGQHEKLFF. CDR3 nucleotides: TGTGCCAGCAGGAGTTTCGGATCAGGGCAGCATGAAAAACTGTTTTTT.

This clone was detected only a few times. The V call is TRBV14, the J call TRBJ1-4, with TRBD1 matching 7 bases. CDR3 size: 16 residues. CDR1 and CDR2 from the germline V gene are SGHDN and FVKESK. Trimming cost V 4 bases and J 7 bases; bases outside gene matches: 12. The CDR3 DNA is TGTGCCAGCAGCCCCGGGACAGCCCAGGGGAGTGAAAAACTGTTTTTT. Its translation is CASSPGTAQGSEKLFF.

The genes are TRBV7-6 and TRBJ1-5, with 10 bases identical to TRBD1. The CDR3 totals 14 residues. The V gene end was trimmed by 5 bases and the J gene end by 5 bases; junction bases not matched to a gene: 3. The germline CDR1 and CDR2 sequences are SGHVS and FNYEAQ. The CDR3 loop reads CASSHGTGDQPQHF. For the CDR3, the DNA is TGTGCCAGCAGCCATGGGACAGGGGATCAGCCCCAGCATTTT.

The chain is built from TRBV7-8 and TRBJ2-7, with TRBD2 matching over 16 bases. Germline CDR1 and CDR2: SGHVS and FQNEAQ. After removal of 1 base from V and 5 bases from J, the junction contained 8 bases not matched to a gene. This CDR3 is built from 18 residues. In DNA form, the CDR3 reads TGTGCCAGCAGCTTAGGCCTGGGACTAGCGGGGGGGCCCCACGAGCAGTACGTC. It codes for CASSLGLGLAGGPHEQYV.

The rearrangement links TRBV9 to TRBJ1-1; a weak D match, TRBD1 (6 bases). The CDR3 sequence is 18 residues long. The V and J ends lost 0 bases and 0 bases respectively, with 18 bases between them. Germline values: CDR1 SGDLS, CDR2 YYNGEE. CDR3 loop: CASSVAGGGGQMNTEAFF. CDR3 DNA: TGTGCCAGCAGCGTAGCGGGGGGGGGCGGACAAATGAACACTGAAGCTTTCTTT.

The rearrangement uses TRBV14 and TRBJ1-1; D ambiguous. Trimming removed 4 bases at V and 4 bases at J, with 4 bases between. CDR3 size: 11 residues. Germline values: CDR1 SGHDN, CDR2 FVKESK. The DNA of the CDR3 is TGTGCCAGCAGCCGGAGCACTGAAGCTTTCTTT. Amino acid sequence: CASSRSTEAFF. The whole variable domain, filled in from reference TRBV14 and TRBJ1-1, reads EAGVTQFPSHSVIEKGQTVTLRCDPISGHDNLYWYRRVMGKEIKFLLHFVKESKQDESGMPNNRFLAERTGGTYSTLKVQPAELEDSGVYFCASSRSTEAFFGQGTRLTVV.

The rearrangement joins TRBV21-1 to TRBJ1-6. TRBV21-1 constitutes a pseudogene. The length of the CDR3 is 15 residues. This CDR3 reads CASSPRGGYNSPLHF. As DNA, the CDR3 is TGTGCCAGCAGTCCACGGGGGGGTTATAATTCACCCCTCCACTTT.

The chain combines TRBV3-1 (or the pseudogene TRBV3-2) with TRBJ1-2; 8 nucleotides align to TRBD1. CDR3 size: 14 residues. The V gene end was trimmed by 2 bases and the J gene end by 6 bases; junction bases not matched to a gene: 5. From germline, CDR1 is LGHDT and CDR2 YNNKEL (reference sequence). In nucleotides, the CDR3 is TGTGCCAGCAGCCAAAACACAGGGGGGGATGGCTACACCTTC. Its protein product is CASSQNTGGDGYTF.

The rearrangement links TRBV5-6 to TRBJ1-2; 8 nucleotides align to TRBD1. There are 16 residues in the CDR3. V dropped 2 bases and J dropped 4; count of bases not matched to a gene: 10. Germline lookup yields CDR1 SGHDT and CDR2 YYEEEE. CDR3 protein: CASSFGTGEESYGYTF. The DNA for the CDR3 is TGTGCCAGCAGCTTCGGGACAGGCGAGGAGAGCTATGGCTACACCTTC.

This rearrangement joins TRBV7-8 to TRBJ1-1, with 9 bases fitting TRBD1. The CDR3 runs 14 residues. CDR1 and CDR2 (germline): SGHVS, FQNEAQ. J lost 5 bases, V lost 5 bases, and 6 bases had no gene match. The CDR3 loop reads CASSTGQGRTEAFF. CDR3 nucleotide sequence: TGTGCCAGCAGCACCGGACAGGGGAGAACTGAAGCTTTCTTT.

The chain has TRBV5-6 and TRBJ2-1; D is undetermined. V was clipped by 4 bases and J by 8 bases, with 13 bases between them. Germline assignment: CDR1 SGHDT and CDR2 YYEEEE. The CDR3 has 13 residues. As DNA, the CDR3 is TGTGCCAGCAGCCTAAGGAGAATATATGAGCAGTTCTTC. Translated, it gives CASSLRRIYEQFF.

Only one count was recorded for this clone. In DNA form, the CDR3 reads TGTGCCAGCAACTCCGGGACAGGGTGTCATCAGCCCCAGCATTTT. It yields the protein CASNSGTGCHQPQHF. The chain combines TRBV7-3 with TRBJ1-5; 9 bases align to TRBD1. Looked up from germline, CDR1 is SGHTA and CDR2 is FQGTGA. V shed 7 bases and J 5 bases; nucleotides not matched to a gene: 9. The CDR3 runs to 15 residues. The full variable domain, completed using reference TRBV7-3 and TRBJ1-5, is GAGVSQTPSNKVTEKGKYVELRCDPISGHTALYWYRQSLGQGPEFLIYFQGTGAADDSGLPNDRFFAVRPEGSVSTLKIQRTERGDSAVYLCASNSGTGCHQPQHFGDGTRLSIL.

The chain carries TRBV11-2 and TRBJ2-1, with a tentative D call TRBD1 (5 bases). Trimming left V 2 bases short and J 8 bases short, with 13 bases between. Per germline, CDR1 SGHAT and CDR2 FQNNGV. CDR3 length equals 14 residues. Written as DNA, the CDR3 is TGTGCCAGCAGCTTAACCCAGGGTACGGATGAGCAGTTCTTC. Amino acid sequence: CASSLTQGTDEQFF.

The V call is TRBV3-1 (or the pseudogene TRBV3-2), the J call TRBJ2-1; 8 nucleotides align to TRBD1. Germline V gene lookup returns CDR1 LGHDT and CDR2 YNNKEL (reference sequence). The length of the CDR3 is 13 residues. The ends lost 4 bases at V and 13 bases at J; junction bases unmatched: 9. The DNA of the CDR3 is TGTGCCAGCAGCCCTAACCCCGGGACAGGACAGTTCTTC. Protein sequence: CASSPNPGTGQFF.

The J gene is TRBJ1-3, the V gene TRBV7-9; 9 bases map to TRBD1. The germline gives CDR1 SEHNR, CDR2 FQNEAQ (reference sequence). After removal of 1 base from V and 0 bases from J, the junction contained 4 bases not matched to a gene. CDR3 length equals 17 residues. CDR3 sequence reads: CASSLGDRAYSGNTIYF. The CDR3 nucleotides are TGTGCCAGCAGCTTAGGGGACAGGGCTTACTCTGGAAACACCATATATTTT. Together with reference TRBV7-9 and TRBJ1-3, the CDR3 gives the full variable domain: DTGVSQNPRHKITKRGQNVTFRCDPISEHNRLYWYRQTLGQGPEFLTYFQNEAQLEKSRLLSDRFSAERPKGSFSTLEIQRTEQGDSAMYLCASSLGDRAYSGNTIYFGEGSWLTVV.

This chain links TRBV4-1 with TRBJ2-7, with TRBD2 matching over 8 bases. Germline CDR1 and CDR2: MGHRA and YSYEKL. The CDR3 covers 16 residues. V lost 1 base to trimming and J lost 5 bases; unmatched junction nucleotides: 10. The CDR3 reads CASSQGLGLGAHEQYF. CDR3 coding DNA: TGCGCCAGCAGCCAAGGGCTGGGACTAGGGGCCCACGAGCAGTACTTC.

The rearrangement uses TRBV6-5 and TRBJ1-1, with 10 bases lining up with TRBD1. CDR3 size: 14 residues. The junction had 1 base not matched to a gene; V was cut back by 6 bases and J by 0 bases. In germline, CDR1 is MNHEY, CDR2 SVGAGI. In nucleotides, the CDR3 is TGTGCCAGCAGGGGACAGGGGTTGAACACTGAAGCTTTCTTT. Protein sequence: CASRGQGLNTEAFF.

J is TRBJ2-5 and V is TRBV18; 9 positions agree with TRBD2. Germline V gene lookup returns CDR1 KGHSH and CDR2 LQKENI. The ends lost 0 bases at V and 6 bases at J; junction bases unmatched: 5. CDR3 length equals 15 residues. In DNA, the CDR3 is TGTGCCAGCTCACCACCTAGCGGGGGTGCGAAGACCCAGTACTTC. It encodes CASSPPSGGAKTQYF.